Listed below are T cell receptor beta chains from one sample, sequenced in a study of shared clonotypes between healthy human individuals. The repertoire was sequenced with immunoSEQ multiplex PCR; TCRdb's copy has only in-frame clones and lacks some. The sample records 2 million to 3 million clones, roughly 93% being singletons. The sample comprised naive CD4+ T cells from PBMCs. The receptor set was obtained from a man aged 18 to 29 in good health. Some clones in this sample may be carry-over from other donors' samples. The conserved cysteine and the conserved F or W are not part of the CDR3 here. Fields, in order: J gene, V gene, CDR3 protein.

>TRBJ1-1|TRBV6-1
ASRYLGEAF
>TRBJ2-1|TRBV28
ASSLSWALPF
>TRBJ1-1|TRBV27
ATYGGAPTEAF
>TRBJ2-2|TRBV27
ASSLPGRVGGELF
>TRBJ1-1|TRBV5-6
ASSLRRIRWDTEAF
>TRBJ1-4|TRBV28
ASSLLVQGEIGKLF
>TRBJ1-2|TRBV7-2
ASSLEGLGGYT
>TRBJ2-7|TRBV9
ASSVTGTGPEEQY
>TRBJ1-4|TRBV5-1
ASSLDRSNEKLF
>TRBJ2-1|TRBV30
AWSGGGGSYNEQF
>TRBJ2-7|TRBV28
ASSSPRTGRYTYEQY
>TRBJ2-3|TRBV29-1
SGGRQGGTDTQY
>TRBJ2-7|TRBV5-1
ASSPGLAGLGYEQY
>TRBJ2-7|TRBV20-1
SPGTIYEQY
>TRBJ2-1|TRBV7-8
ASSLRQESSYNEQF
>TRBJ1-3|TRBV5-4
ASSMGGRMGGNTIY
>TRBJ1-6|TRBV29-1
SVRTDYNSPLH
>TRBJ2-3|TRBV9
ASSPDDFTDTQY
>TRBJ2-7|TRBV6-1
ASSPYAGISYEQY
>TRBJ2-3|TRBV6-5
ASSSRGLSQRDTQY
>TRBJ2-1|TRBV7-2
ASSLMRLNEQF
>TRBJ1-1|TRBV4-2
ASSQSGQGLGTEAF
>TRBJ1-2|TRBV30
AWSSTGNYGYT
>TRBJ1-3|TRBV5-1
ASSLGARGNTIY
>TRBJ2-7|TRBV6-1
ASRASGSTEQY
>TRBJ1-1|TRBV29-1
SVATVPTEAF
>TRBJ1-5|TRBV5-6
ASSVNQPQH
>TRBJ2-2|TRBV6-6
ASSRPNRAGGELF
>TRBJ1-2|TRBV28
ASSSARQGYT
>TRBJ2-2|TRBV2
ASRPTRNTGELF
>TRBJ1-2|TRBV5-4
ASSNQGEYNYGYT
>TRBJ2-3|TRBV7-2
ASSPIGTDWTDTQY
>TRBJ2-5|TRBV11-2
ASSLGEVQGSETQY
>TRBJ2-1|TRBV4-2
ASSARGVAGVIRDEQF
>TRBJ1-1|TRBV10-3
AISPGQEAF
>TRBJ2-5|TRBV10-3
AINRGSGETQY
>TRBJ1-3|TRBV18
ASSPPHSGNTIY
>TRBJ2-2|TRBV6-5
ASSWTGNPNTGELF
>TRBJ2-5|TRBV9
ASSVGGLAQETQY
>TRBJ1-1|TRBV4-2
ASSKGPPGTEAF
>TRBJ1-1|TRBV28
ASSSGQGEAF
>TRBJ1-5|TRBV4-3
ASSPAPGQPQH
>TRBJ2-2|TRBV19
ASQEGGLLGPDTGELF
>TRBJ2-1|TRBV5-3
ARSALAPNFYNEQF
>TRBJ2-5|TRBV5-1
ASSDPGSKETQY
>TRBJ2-5|TRBV2
ASTAIAGETQY
>TRBJ2-3|TRBV10-3
AISESGGDTQY